The 18 T cell receptor beta chains reported below all come from one sample, sequenced in a study of T cell responses to AZD1222 COVID-19 vaccine. The repertoire was sequenced with immunoSEQ multiplex PCR; TCRdb's copy has only in-frame clones and lacks some. The sample carries about 160,000 clones, roughly nine tenths recorded once. The starting material was peripheral blood, obtained on day 0 of AZD1222 vaccination. Source of these receptors: an adult in good health.

The chain carries TRBV5-4 and TRBJ1-1; D is undetermined. The CDR3 sequence is 13 residues long. The V gene's germline CDR1 is SGHNT and CDR2 YYREEE (reference sequence). Trimming removed 1 base from V and 8 bases from J, with 12 bases in between. CDR3 nucleotide sequence: TGTGCCAGCAGCTTGCGTCCCCCCGGAGAAGCTTTCTTT. Protein: CASSLRPPGEAFF.

The CDR3 sequence: CASSAQGTEETQYF. CDR3 bases: TGTGCCAGCAGTGCTCAGGGGACCGAAGAGACCCAGTACTTC. The chain couples TRBV28 to TRBJ2-5, with D possibly TRBD1 on 6 matching bases. Germline CDR1 and CDR2: MDHEN and SYDVKM. The CDR3 contains 14 residues. V was pared by 5 bases and J by 3 bases, with 13 bases between.

The rearrangement joins TRBV7-8 to TRBJ1-5; no clear D gene. Trimming cost V 5 bases and J 5 bases, with 19 bases left between them. The germline gives CDR1 SGHVS, CDR2 FQNEAQ. The CDR3 consists of 16 residues. DNA for the CDR3: TGTGCCAGCAGCCCCTCCCGGCGGGTGAGGGATCAGCCCCAGCATTTT. It encodes CASSPSRRVRDQPQHF. Combining the CDR3 with reference TRBV7-8 and TRBJ1-5 gives the whole variable domain GAGVSQSPRYKVAKRGQDVALRCDPISGHVSLFWYQQALGQGPEFLTYFQNEAQLDKSGLPSDRFFAERPEGSVSTLKIQRTQQEDSAVYLCASSPSRRVRDQPQHFGDGTRLSIL.

This chain uses TRBV5-4 with TRBJ1-3, with D hard to call. V lost 1 base, J lost 4 bases, and 9 bases lay in between. CDR1 and CDR2 (germline): SGHNT, YYREEE (reference sequence). This CDR3 has 14 amino acids. The CDR3 nucleotides are TGTGCCAGCAGCTTGACCGTGGAGGGAAACACCATATATTTT. Protein: CASSLTVEGNTIYF. The variable domain in full, with the rest retrieved from reference TRBV5-4 and TRBJ1-3, is ETGVTQSPTHLIKTRGQQVTLRCSSQSGHNTVSWYQQALGQGPQFIFQYYREEENGRGNFPPRFSGLQFPNYSSELNVNALELDDSALYLCASSLTVEGNTIYFGEGSWLTVV.

The rearrangement joins TRBV29-1 to TRBJ1-2, with D tentatively TRBD1 (5 bases). The CDR3 extends over 14 amino acids. Germline CDR1 reads SQVTM; CDR2 reads ANQGSEA. Trimming cost V 2 bases and J 1 base, with 11 bases left between them. The CDR3 protein is CSVERQGVNYGYTF. CDR3 DNA sequence: TGCAGCGTTGAAAGGCAGGGCGTTAACTATGGCTACACCTTC.

The chain links TRBV5-1 to TRBJ2-6, with D hard to call. V shed 8 bases and J shed 0 bases, with 15 bases lying between them. This CDR3 has 16 residues. Per the germline V gene, CDR1 is SGHRS and CDR2 is YFSETQ. The CDR3 region has the DNA TGCGCCAGTGACGTTGGTGTTGCCTCTGGGGCCAACGTCCTGACTTTC. Protein sequence: CASDVGVASGANVLTF.

This chain connects TRBV9 to TRBJ1-5, with 7 bases that match TRBD1. Losses at the gene ends were 0 bases for V and 3 bases for J; bases not matched to a gene: 3. Germline values: CDR1 SGDLS, CDR2 YYNGEE. The CDR3 length is 15 residues. The CDR3 nucleotides read TGTGCCAGCAGCGTAGGACAGGGAATCAATCAGCCCCAGCATTTT. Its protein is CASSVGQGINQPQHF.

This chain joins TRBV12-3 or TRBV12-4 and TRBJ1-1, with no clear D. V lost 5 bases to trimming and J lost 1 base, with 8 bases between them. The CDR3 covers 13 residues. The CDR3 here is CASSTVANTEAFF. CDR3 nucleotide sequence: TGTGCCAGCAGTACGGTCGCGAACACTGAAGCTTTCTTT.

The gene calls are TRBV7-9 and TRBJ1-1, with TRBD1 identical over 8 bases. J gave up 0 bases and V 3 bases, and 0 bases lay outside the gene matches. The CDR3 consists of 14 residues. CDR1 is SEHNR, CDR2 FQNEAQ, per germline (reference sequence). Here the CDR3 DNA reads TGTGCCAGCAGCTTGGGACAGGTGAACACTGAAGCTTTCTTT. Translated, it gives CASSLGQVNTEAFF.

The chain uses TRBV9 and TRBJ2-5; the D gene is possibly TRBD1 (6 bases). The CDR3 is made up of 15 amino acids. The germline V gene has CDR1 SGDLS and CDR2 YYNGEE. The V end lost 3 bases, the J end lost 7 bases, and 19 bases lay between the germline ends. CDR3 sequence (DNA): TGTGCCAGCAGCGAAAACACAGGGATGGCTCCGACCCAGTACTTC. Protein product: CASSENTGMAPTQYF. The variable domain in full, completed from reference TRBV9 and TRBJ2-5, reads DSGVTQTPKHLITATGQRVTLRCSPRSGDLSVYWYQQSLDQGLQFLIQYYNGEERAKGNILERFSAQQFPDLHSELNLSSLELGDSALYFCASSENTGMAPTQYFGPGTRLLVL.

V is TRBV11-2 and J is TRBJ1-6; TRBD1 matches at 7 bases. CDR3 size: 15 residues. Trimming took 6 bases from V and 10 from J; bases not matched to a gene: 12. Looked up from germline, CDR1 is SGHAT and CDR2 is FQNNGV. As DNA, the CDR3 is TGTGCCAGCAGGACCCTGACAGGGAAGAGCTCACCCCTCCACTTT. Translated: CASRTLTGKSSPLHF.

This chain connects TRBV7-2 to TRBJ2-5, with no clear D. V shed 3 bases and J shed 3 bases, with 8 bases lying between them. The germline CDR1 and CDR2 sequences are SGHTA and FQGNSA. The CDR3 contains 13 residues. The CDR3 reads CASSLGWKETQYF. The CDR3 region has the DNA TGTGCCAGCAGCTTGGGCTGGAAAGAGACCCAGTACTTC.

The genes are TRBV4-1 and TRBJ2-7, with D unresolved. V lost 10 bases to trimming and J lost 2 bases, with 24 bases between them. This CDR3 region has 16 residues. In germline, CDR1 is MGHRA, CDR2 YSYEKL. The CDR3 sequence: CANYVPPQSTTYEQYF. The CDR3 DNA reads as TGCGCCAACTACGTCCCCCCGCAGAGCACAACCTACGAGCAGTACTTC.

Regarding this clone: Within the sample, other DNA sequences also encode this same CDR3. The chain employs TRBV19 and TRBJ1-5; 7 bases map to TRBD1. This CDR3 comprises 13 residues. Trimming removed 5 bases from V and 7 bases from J; junction bases left unmatched: 5. Germline values: CDR1 LNHDA, CDR2 SQIVND (reference sequence). The CDR3 bases are TGTGCCAGTAGTCTAACAGGGGACCAGCCCCAGCATTTT. Its protein is CASSLTGDQPQHF.

The genes are TRBV4-3 and TRBJ1-4; 9 bases align to TRBD1. With V trimmed by 3 bases and J by 4 bases, 0 bases remained unmatched. The CDR3 is 14 residues long. Germline V lookup: CDR1 LGHNA, CDR2 YSLEER. Written as DNA, the CDR3 is TGCGCCAGCAGCCAGGGACAGGGTAATGAAAAACTGTTTTTT. Protein sequence: CASSQGQGNEKLFF.

The chain links TRBV6-2 or TRBV6-3 to TRBJ1-2; possibly TRBD1 for D (5 bases). Germline CDR1 and CDR2: MNHEY and SVGEGT. The CDR3 has 15 amino acids. Trimming pared 5 bases from V and 2 bases from J, leaving 15 bases between. The CDR3 reads CASSTLWGDNYGYTF. The CDR3 nucleotides are TGTGCCAGCAGTACGCTTTGGGGCGACAACTATGGCTACACCTTC.

The gene calls are TRBV5-4 and TRBJ2-5, with a tentative D call TRBD2 (5 bases). The V end was cut by 4 bases, the J end by 5 bases, with 12 bases between. There are 13 residues in the CDR3. Germline CDR1 and CDR2: SGHNT and YYREEE (reference sequence). CDR3 loop: CASSRAGRETQYF. The CDR3, as DNA: TGTGCCAGCAGCAGGGCGGGCAGGGAGACCCAGTACTTC. Complete variable domain (other parts from reference TRBV5-4 and TRBJ2-5): ETGVTQSPTHLIKTRGQQVTLRCSSQSGHNTVSWYQQALGQGPQFIFQYYREEENGRGNFPPRFSGLQFPNYSSELNVNALELDDSALYLCASSRAGRETQYFGPGTRLLVL.

The V call is TRBV6-4, the J call TRBJ2-3, with a tentative D call TRBD1 (5 bases). The CDR3 has 16 amino acids. V dropped 0 bases and J dropped 2 bases, with 12 bases sitting between them. Per the germline V gene, CDR1 is MRHNA and CDR2 is SNTAGT. Written as DNA, the CDR3 is TGTGCCAGCAGTGACTCTGGGGCCCTAAACACAGATACGCAGTATTTT. As protein: CASSDSGALNTDTQYF.